This T cell receptor beta chain was recovered during a study of blood T cell repertoires in COVID-19. Participants' reported clinical history set cohort assignment. The table lists this clone with a few counts. Looked up from germline, CDR1 is SGHVS and CDR2 is FQNEAQ. The CDR3 loop spans 13 amino acids. V was pared by 3 bases and J by 6 bases, with 1 base of the junction left unmatched. Original data processing: The assay estimated nucleated cells by amplifying reference gene primers. Method: immunoSEQ multiplex PCR; TCRdb's copy keeps in-frame clones and lacks some. D and trimming come from the DNA, and the V and J calls and clone size come from that table. Of approximately 300,000 clones listed, more than 90% are singletons.

The V gene is TRBV7-8, the J gene TRBJ1-2; 10 nucleotides match TRBD1. The source is a woman under 40 who had recovered from COVID-19. The sequenced sample consisted of PBMCs or T cells enriched from blood (not recorded which). The CDR3 DNA reads TGTGCCAGCAGCTTGGGGACAGGGGATGGCTACACCTTC. Its translation is CASSLGTGDGYTF.